This TCR beta chain was captured in a study of T-cell memory formation after mild COVID-19. This clonotype was counted at least ten times. The antigen is not known. This CDR3 comprises 17 residues. V was pared by 5 bases and J by 5 bases, with 17 bases of the junction left unmatched. TCRdb recomputed calls from the 5' RACE reads with MiXCR, one row per CDR3 protein. The profile shows some 150,000 distinct CDR3 sequences, more than 13% of them singletons. Study-level results: CD4+ bias marked clones expanding day 15 to 37, unlike balanced contracting clones.

The source of this sequence is an adult woman who had mild COVID-19 (a few samples of this study predate the infection). Cell type and time point are not known. Specimen: PBMCs or a T cell subset sorted from them (not recorded which). This chain links TRBV12-3 or TRBV12-4 with TRBJ2-5; 7 bases are a match to TRBD1. This chain's CDR3 is CASSRMALTGSWETQYF. The DNA of the CDR3 is TGTGCCAGCAGTCGAATGGCCTTGACAGGGAGTTGGGAGACCCAGTACTTC.